These 19 T cell receptor beta chains were sequenced from one sample in a study of cytomegalovirus exposure and HLA in healthy donors. In the PCR, 60 Vbeta and 13 Jbeta primers were used. The method was immunoSEQ multiplex PCR; TCRdb's version includes in-frame clones alone and lacks a portion of them. The table has over 95,000 clones, about three quarters seen once. The material sequenced was PBMCs. The receptors were sampled from a woman aged 40 to 50 in good health and CMV-seropositive.

The chain couples TRBV6-6 to TRBJ1-2; D gene ambiguous. Germline CDR1 and CDR2: MNHNY and SVGAGI (reference sequence). The ends were cut back, 5 bases at V and 13 bases at J, with 23 bases in the middle. This CDR3 is 14 amino acids long. CDR3 amino acids: CASSLATPGPGVTF. Written as DNA, the CDR3 is TGTGCCAGCAGTCTAGCCACCCCCGGGCCCGGAGTCACCTTC.

The rearrangement uses TRBV15 and TRBJ2-7, with D tentatively TRBD1 (5 bases). Trimming took 3 bases from V and 3 from J, leaving 15 bases between them. Germline V gene lookup returns CDR1 LNHNV and CDR2 YYDKDF (reference sequence). There are 15 residues in the CDR3. This CDR3 reads CATSSPSMGLYEQYF. CDR3 coding DNA: TGTGCCACCAGCAGTCCCTCTATGGGGCTCTACGAGCAGTACTTC.

V gene TRBV4-1 combines with J gene TRBJ1-2, with 12 bases identical to TRBD1. V dropped 3 bases and J dropped 7; count of bases not matched to a gene: 15. The length of the CDR3 is 18 residues. CDR1 and CDR2 (germline): MGHRA, YSYEKL. The DNA for the CDR3 is TGCGCCAGCAGCCAGCCCCTAGGGACAGGGGGCGCGACGGGTGGCTACACCTTC. Translation: CASSQPLGTGGATGGYTF.

V and J are TRBV30 and TRBJ1-6; possible D gene TRBD1, 5 bases. Trimming removed 1 base at V and 9 bases at J, with 13 bases between. Germline CDR1 GTSNPN, CDR2 SVGIG (reference sequence). The CDR3 length is 14 residues. The CDR3: CAWSEQGVGSPLHF. The CDR3 DNA reads as TGTGCCTGGAGTGAACAAGGGGTCGGTTCACCCCTCCACTTT. The full variable domain, its missing parts supplied by reference TRBV30 and TRBJ1-6, is SQTIHQWPATLVQPVGSPLSLECTVEGTSNPNLYWYRQAAGRGLQLLFYSVGIGQISSEVPQNLSASRPQDRQFILSSKKLLLSDSGFYLCAWSEQGVGSPLHFGNGTRLTVT.

The chain carries TRBV30 and TRBJ1-5, with D tentatively TRBD1 (6 bases). The length of the CDR3 is 16 residues. Trimming removed 0 bases at V and 6 bases at J, with 18 bases between. Looked up from germline, CDR1 is GTSNPN and CDR2 is SVGIG (reference sequence). The CDR3 reads CAWSVKAGAGSQPQHF. The CDR3 DNA is TGTGCCTGGAGTGTGAAGGCAGGGGCGGGTAGTCAGCCCCAGCATTTT.

V and J are TRBV7-2 and TRBJ2-1; 10 nucleotides line up with TRBD2. This CDR3 contains 16 residues. V gave up 1 base and J gave up 6 bases; unmatched junction bases: 6. Germline V CDR1 and CDR2: SGHTA, FQGNSA. The CDR3: CASSLVRLAGVNEQFF. CDR3 bases: TGTGCCAGCAGCTTAGTAAGGCTAGCGGGAGTCAATGAGCAGTTCTTC.

A note on this clone: This same CDR3 is encoded by further DNA sequences in the sample. This chain connects TRBV7-2 to TRBJ1-2, with 9 nucleotides matching TRBD1. This CDR3 has 14 amino acids. Unmatched junction bases numbered 3, after V lost 3 bases and J lost 4 bases. Germline assignment: CDR1 SGHTA and CDR2 FQGNSA. The CDR3 nucleotides read TGTGCCAGCAGCTTGGACAGGGGAGGCTATGGCTACACCTTC. Encoded protein: CASSLDRGGYGYTF.

V is TRBV29-1 and J is TRBJ1-1, with a possible D match to TRBD1 (5 bases). This CDR3 has 10 amino acids. The germline gives CDR1 SQVTM, CDR2 ANQGSEA. Trimming shortened V by 7 bases and J by 6 bases, and 9 bases separated the two germline ends. The CDR3 DNA follows: TGCAGCGCAGGGTGGTCTGAAGCTTTCTTT. Translated: CSAGWSEAFF.

This clone was recorded once. J is TRBJ2-5 and V is TRBV9; D perhaps matches TRBD2 (7 bases). Germline CDR1 and CDR2: SGDLS and YYNGEE. The CDR3 is 15 amino acids. With 0 bases removed from V and 5 bases from J, the gap between germline ends came to 14 bases. The CDR3 DNA sequence: TGTGCCAGCAGCGTAGCTGGGGGGGGCTCGGAGACCCAGTACTTC. It yields the protein CASSVAGGGSETQYF. The full variable domain, its missing parts supplied by reference TRBV9 and TRBJ2-5, is DSGVTQTPKHLITATGQRVTLRCSPRSGDLSVYWYQQSLDQGLQFLIQYYNGEERAKGNILERFSAQQFPDLHSELNLSSLELGDSALYFCASSVAGGGSETQYFGPGTRLLVL.

The chain has TRBV10-1 and TRBJ2-2; possibly TRBD1 for D (5 bases). Germline-derived CDR1 and CDR2 are WNHNN and SYGVQD (reference sequence). V shed 2 bases and J shed 2 bases, with 9 bases lying between them. This CDR3 spans 15 amino acids. CDR3 sequence reads: CASSEERGNTGELFF. For the CDR3, the DNA is TGCGCCAGCAGTGAGGAAAGGGGCAACACCGGGGAGCTGTTTTTT.

This chain links TRBV5-4 with TRBJ1-6; the D gene is possibly TRBD1 (5 bases). Germline V gene sequence: CDR1 SGHNT, CDR2 YYREEE (reference sequence). The CDR3 length is 17 residues. Trimming shortened V by 0 bases and J by 0 bases, and 10 bases separated the two germline ends. Written as DNA, the CDR3 is TGTGCCAGCAGCTTGGGGGGCGGGAGCTCCTATAATTCACCCCTCCACTTT. This sequence encodes CASSLGGGSSYNSPLHF.

The chain carries TRBV6-5 and TRBJ2-4; 11 bases fit TRBD2. Germline CDR1 is MNHEY and CDR2 is SVGAGI. The trim removed 3 bases at V and 1 base at J, leaving 2 bases unmatched. The CDR3 sequence is 16 residues long. CDR3 sequence reads: CASSYSGGAAKNIQYF. The CDR3 DNA reads TGTGCCAGCAGTTATAGCGGGGGGGCCGCCAAAAACATTCAGTACTTC.

This chain connects TRBV4-1 to TRBJ1-3, with a tentative D call TRBD1 (5 bases). Germline lookup yields CDR1 MGHRA and CDR2 YSYEKL. Trimming cost V 0 bases and J 5 bases, with 17 bases left between them. This CDR3 spans 17 amino acids. CDR3 loop: CASSQDHGTWWRNTIYF. CDR3 DNA sequence: TGCGCCAGCAGCCAAGATCATGGGACTTGGTGGAGAAACACCATATATTTT.

The rearrangement joins TRBV19 to TRBJ1-2, with 9 bases identical to TRBD1. Germline loops: CDR1 LNHDA, CDR2 SQIVND (reference sequence). The CDR3 contains 18 residues. V lost 8 bases and J lost 8; bases outside the gene matches: 24. CDR3 residues: CASLPIFPGTGNFGGYTF. For the CDR3, the DNA is TGTGCCAGTCTTCCCATTTTTCCCGGGACAGGGAATTTTGGGGGCTACACCTTC.

The chain links TRBV5-1 to TRBJ2-3, with D hard to call. The CDR3 runs 16 residues. Germline V CDR1 and CDR2: SGHRS, YFSETQ. V was cut by 3 bases and J by 0 bases, with 14 bases left in between. CDR3 DNA: TGCGCCAGCAGCTCAACGAAACTAACTAGCACAGATACGCAGTATTTT. The encoded protein is CASSSTKLTSTDTQYF.

DNA of the CDR3: TGTGCCAGCAGCCAAGTGTTGGGCAACTCCTACGAGCAGTACTTC. It codes for CASSQVLGNSYEQYF. This chain connects TRBV14 to TRBJ2-7; unclear D gene. This CDR3 has 15 amino acids. The germline gives CDR1 SGHDN, CDR2 FVKESK. Trimming removed 1 base at V and 0 bases at J, with 10 bases between.

A single count supports this clone. This chain uses TRBV2 with TRBJ1-5; D remains ambiguous. Between the trimmed V and J ends, which lost 1 base and 4 bases, there was a span of 5 bases. The CDR3 extends over 13 amino acids. The germline gives CDR1 SNHLY, CDR2 FYNNEI. CDR3 DNA: TGTGCCAGCAGTGAAGTCAGTAATCAGCCCCAGCATTTT. Encoded protein: CASSEVSNQPQHF. Combining the CDR3 with reference TRBV2 and TRBJ1-5 gives the whole variable domain EPEVTQTPSHQVTQMGQEVILRCVPISNHLYFYWYRQILGQKVEFLVSFYNNEISEKSEIFDDQFSVERPDGSNFTLKIRSTKLEDSAMYFCASSEVSNQPQHFGDGTRLSIL.

Only a few counts were recorded for this clone. This chain joins TRBV5-1 and TRBJ2-1, with TRBD2 identical over 11 bases. Per germline, CDR1 SGHRS and CDR2 YFSETQ. The CDR3 spans 18 residues. Germline trimming cut 0 bases from V and 0 bases from J; bases unmatched to any gene: 5. The CDR3 DNA sequence: TGCGCCAGCAGCTTGGCCTCTAGCGGGGGGACCTCCTACAATGAGCAGTTCTTC. Its protein is CASSLASSGGTSYNEQFF.

The chain joins TRBV29-1 to TRBJ2-1; 8 bases are a match to TRBD2. Germline CDR1 SQVTM, CDR2 ANQGSEA. The length of the CDR3 is 14 residues. After removal of 3 bases from V and 6 bases from J, the junction contained 7 bases not matched to a gene. Here the CDR3 DNA reads TGCAGCGTTGATAACGGGGGGGCCGTCAATGAGCAGTTCTTC. Protein product: CSVDNGGAVNEQFF.